The 4 T cell receptor beta chains in this list originate from one sample, sequenced in a study of cytomegalovirus exposure and HLA in healthy donors. With 60 Vbeta and 13 Jbeta primers, the PCR was carried out. Libraries were prepared by immunoSEQ multiplex PCR; TCRdb keeps only in-frame clonotypes and omits some of them. The sample includes about 120,000 clones, roughly 80% of them seen just once. The sample was PBMCs. The receptors here all came from a woman between 35 and 50 years old in good health and CMV-seropositive.

The chain joins TRBV19 to TRBJ2-3, with TRBD2 as a possible D gene (6 bases). V gave up 10 bases and J gave up 0 bases, with 14 bases separating them. This CDR3 has 14 residues. Germline assignment: CDR1 LNHDA and CDR2 SQIVND (reference sequence). The CDR3 nucleotides are TGTGCCACAGCCGCGGGGTTAAGCACAGATACGCAGTATTTT. This encodes CATAAGLSTDTQYF.

The chain is built from TRBV13 and TRBJ2-7; TRBD2 aligns across 8 bases. Germline V gene data show CDR1 as PRHDT and CDR2 as FYEKMQ (reference sequence). V lost 0 bases and J lost 5; bases outside the gene matches: 3. The CDR3 is made up of 14 amino acids. CDR3 residues: CASSLGGLGHEQYF. In DNA, the CDR3 is TGTGCCAGCAGCTTAGGGGGACTAGGCCACGAGCAGTACTTC.

This clone occurred a few times. This sequence joins TRBV11-2 and TRBJ1-2; 7 nucleotides line up with TRBD1. V dropped 5 bases and J dropped 2; count of bases not matched to a gene: 8. The CDR3 contains 15 residues. Germline CDR1 is SGHAT and CDR2 is FQNNGV. The CDR3 loop reads CASSHIDRANYGYTF. CDR3 nucleotides: TGTGCCAGCAGCCATATCGACAGGGCGAACTATGGCTACACCTTC.

This chain's CDR3 is CASSPSGRAYEQYF. In DNA, the CDR3 is TGTGCCAGCAGCCCTAGCGGGAGAGCCTACGAGCAGTACTTC. The chain combines TRBV7-9 with TRBJ2-7; 10 bases align to TRBD2. This CDR3 has 14 amino acids. The trim removed 5 bases at V and 2 bases at J, leaving 3 bases unmatched. CDR1 and CDR2 from the germline V gene are SEHNR and FQNEAQ (reference sequence).